The clone carrying this T cell receptor beta chain was seen only a few times. Antigen specificity is unknown. The same CDR3 also results from other DNA sequences found in this sample. The data originate from a study of T cell responses to AZD1222 COVID-19 vaccine. Study-wide findings and caveats: Donors skewed white British and female; clonal diversity was possibly underestimated. Seropositive at baseline were only 5 to 7 AZD1222 recipients.

Germline values: CDR1 LNHDA, CDR2 SQIVND (reference sequence). The CDR3 is made up of 14 amino acids. V lost 3 bases and J 5 bases, leaving 13 bases between the germline ends. Pooled samples include second doses given at about 4 or 12 weeks. Measured with immunoSEQ multiplex PCR; TCRdb has only the in-frame clones, and not every one. The data show 90,000 to 110,000 clones, 80% to 90% seen once. This TCR was recovered from an adult who received the AZD1222 COVID-19 vaccine. The gene calls are TRBV19 and TRBJ2-5, with D perhaps TRBD2 (7 bases). The sample in question was peripheral blood, obtained 28 days after the second AZD1222 dose. The CDR3 is CASSMAGARETQYF. The CDR3 DNA follows: TGTGCCAGTAGTATGGCGGGGGCGAGGGAGACCCAGTACTTC.